This TCR beta chain was recorded in a study of OX40 agonist ivuxolimab in advanced cancers. Of note for this clone: Its target is not known.

Study-level results: By week 6 at 0.1 to 3.0 mg/kg, blood CD4+ and CD8+ T cells had expanded clonally. Among the nonresponders, some also had low normalized T-cell clonal expansion. In the 0.1-3.0 mg/kg groups, partial responders showed among the lowest expansion.

TCRdb's table, derived via immunoSEQ multiplex PCR, lists solely in-frame clones and lacks some. The sample has under 65,000 clones; approximately 89% are singletons. The receptor was isolated from an adult with an advanced solid tumor such as melanoma, head and neck, liver or kidney cancer. Material: CD4+ or CD8+ T cells sorted from blood, obtained in a trial of the OX40 agonist ivuxolimab.

Written as DNA, the CDR3 is TGTGCCAGTAGTACCACAGTGGGCAATCAGCCCCAGCATTTT. Protein sequence: CASSTTVGNQPQHF. The V gene is TRBV19, the J gene TRBJ1-5; D gene uncertain. The CDR3 has 14 amino acids. Deletions cut 4 bases from V and 2 bases from J, with 9 bases between. Looked up from germline, CDR1 is LNHDA and CDR2 is SQIVND (reference sequence).